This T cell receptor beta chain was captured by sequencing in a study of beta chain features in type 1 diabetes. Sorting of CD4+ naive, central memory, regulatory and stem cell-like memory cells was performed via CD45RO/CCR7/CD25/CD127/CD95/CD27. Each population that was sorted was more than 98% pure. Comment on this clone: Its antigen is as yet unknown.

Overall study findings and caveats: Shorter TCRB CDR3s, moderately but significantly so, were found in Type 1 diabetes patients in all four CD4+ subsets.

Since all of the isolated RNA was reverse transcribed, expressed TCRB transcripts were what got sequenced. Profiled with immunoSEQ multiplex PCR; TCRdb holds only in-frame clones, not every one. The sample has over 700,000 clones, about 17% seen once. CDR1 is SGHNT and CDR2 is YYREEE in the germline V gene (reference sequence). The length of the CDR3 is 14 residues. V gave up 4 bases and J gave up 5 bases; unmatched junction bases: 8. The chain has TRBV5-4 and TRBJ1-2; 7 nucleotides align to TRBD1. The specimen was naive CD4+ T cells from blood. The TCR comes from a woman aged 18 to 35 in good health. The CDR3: CASSTDRELYGYTF. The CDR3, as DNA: TGTGCCAGCAGCACTGACAGGGAGCTGTATGGCTACACCTTC.